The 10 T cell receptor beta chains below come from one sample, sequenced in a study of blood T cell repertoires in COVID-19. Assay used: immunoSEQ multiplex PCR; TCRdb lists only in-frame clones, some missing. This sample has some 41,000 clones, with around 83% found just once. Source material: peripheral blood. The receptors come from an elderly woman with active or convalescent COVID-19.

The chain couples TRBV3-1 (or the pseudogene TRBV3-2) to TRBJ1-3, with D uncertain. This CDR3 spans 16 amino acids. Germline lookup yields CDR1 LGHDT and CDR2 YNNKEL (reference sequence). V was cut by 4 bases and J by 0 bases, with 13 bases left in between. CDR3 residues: CASSPGGLISGNTIYF. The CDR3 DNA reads TGTGCCAGCAGCCCGGGAGGGTTGATCTCTGGAAACACCATATATTTT.

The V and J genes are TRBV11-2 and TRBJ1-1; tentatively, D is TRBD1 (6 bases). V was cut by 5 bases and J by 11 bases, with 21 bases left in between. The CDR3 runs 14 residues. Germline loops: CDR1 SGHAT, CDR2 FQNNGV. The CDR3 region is CASSLPTGSVGAFF. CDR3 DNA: TGTGCCAGCAGCCTACCTACAGGGTCCGTTGGTGCTTTCTTT. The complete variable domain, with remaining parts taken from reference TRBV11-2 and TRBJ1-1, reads EAGVAQSPRYKIIEKRQSVAFWCNPISGHATLYWYQQILGQGPKLLIQFQNNGVVDDSQLPKDRFSAERLKGVDSTLKIQPAKLEDSAVYLCASSLPTGSVGAFFGQGTRLTVV.

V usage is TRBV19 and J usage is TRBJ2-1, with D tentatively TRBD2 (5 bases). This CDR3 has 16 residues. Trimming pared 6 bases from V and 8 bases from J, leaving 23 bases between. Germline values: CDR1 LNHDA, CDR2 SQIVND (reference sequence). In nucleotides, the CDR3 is TGTGCCAGTAGCGACCCCTTTAAACTAGTGCTGGATGAGCAGTTCTTC. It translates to CASSDPFKLVLDEQFF.

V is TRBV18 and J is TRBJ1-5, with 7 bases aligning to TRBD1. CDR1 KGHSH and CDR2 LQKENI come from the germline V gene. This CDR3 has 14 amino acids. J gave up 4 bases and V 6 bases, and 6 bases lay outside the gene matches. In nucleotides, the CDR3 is TGTGCCAGCTCCCAAGACAGGGCAAATCAGCCCCAGCATTTT. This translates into CASSQDRANQPQHF.

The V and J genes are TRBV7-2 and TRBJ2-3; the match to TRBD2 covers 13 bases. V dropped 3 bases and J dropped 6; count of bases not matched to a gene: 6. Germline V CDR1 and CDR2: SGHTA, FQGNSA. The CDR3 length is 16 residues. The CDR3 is CASSFRLAGGQDTQYF. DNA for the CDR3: TGTGCCAGCAGCTTTCGACTAGCGGGGGGACAGGATACGCAGTATTTT.

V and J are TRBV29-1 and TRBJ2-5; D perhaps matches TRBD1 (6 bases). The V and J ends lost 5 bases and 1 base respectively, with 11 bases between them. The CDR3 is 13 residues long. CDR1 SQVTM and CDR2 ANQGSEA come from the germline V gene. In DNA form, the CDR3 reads TGCAGCGTTTCGGACAGATTCCAAGAGACCCAGTACTTC. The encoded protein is CSVSDRFQETQYF.

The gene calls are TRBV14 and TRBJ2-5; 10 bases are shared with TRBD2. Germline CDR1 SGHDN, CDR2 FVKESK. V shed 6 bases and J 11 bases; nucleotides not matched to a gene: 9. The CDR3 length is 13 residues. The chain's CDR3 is CASSSRAGGPQYF. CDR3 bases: TGTGCCAGCAGTAGTAGAGCGGGAGGGCCACAGTACTTC.

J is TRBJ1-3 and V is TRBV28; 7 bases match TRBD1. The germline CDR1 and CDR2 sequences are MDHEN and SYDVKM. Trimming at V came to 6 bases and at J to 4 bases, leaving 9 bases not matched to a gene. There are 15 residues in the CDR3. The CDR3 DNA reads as TGTGCCAGCAGCGAAGGGGGCGCAAAAGGAAACACCATATATTTT. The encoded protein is CASSEGGAKGNTIYF.

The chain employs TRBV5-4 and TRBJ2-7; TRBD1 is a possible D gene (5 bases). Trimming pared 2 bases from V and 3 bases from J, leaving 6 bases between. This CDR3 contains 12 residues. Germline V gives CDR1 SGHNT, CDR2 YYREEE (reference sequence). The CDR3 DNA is TGTGCCAGCAGCTTTCAGGGCTACGAGCAGTACTTC. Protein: CASSFQGYEQYF.

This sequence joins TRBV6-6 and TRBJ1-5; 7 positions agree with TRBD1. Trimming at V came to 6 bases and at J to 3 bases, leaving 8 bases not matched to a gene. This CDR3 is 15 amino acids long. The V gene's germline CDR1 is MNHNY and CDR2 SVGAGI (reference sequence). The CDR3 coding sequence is TGTGCCAGCAGCCACGGAGGGACAGACAATCAGCCCCAGCATTTT. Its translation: CASSHGGTDNQPQHF.